Reported below is one TCR beta chain. The CDR3 runs 13 residues. With 6 bases removed from V and 1 base from J, the gap between germline ends came to 10 bases. CDR1 is KGHSH and CDR2 is LQKENI in the germline V gene. This entry is derived from a study of blood T cell repertoires in COVID-19. The study recruited people aged about 18 to 89 years across 20 to 30 US areas. Some clones are missing from TCRdb's copy, which holds only in-frame ones; the method was immunoSEQ multiplex PCR. The sample lists 300,000 to 350,000 clones, roughly 90% occurring once. This clonotype was sampled from a woman between 25 and 40 years old who had been exposed to COVID-19. The sample taken for sequencing was PBMCs or T cells enriched from blood (not recorded which). J is TRBJ2-7 and V is TRBV18, with a weak D call TRBD2 (6 bases). In nucleotides, the CDR3 is TGTGCCAGCTCGGGGCGGGAATCCTACGAGCAGTACTTC. It translates to CASSGRESYEQYF.